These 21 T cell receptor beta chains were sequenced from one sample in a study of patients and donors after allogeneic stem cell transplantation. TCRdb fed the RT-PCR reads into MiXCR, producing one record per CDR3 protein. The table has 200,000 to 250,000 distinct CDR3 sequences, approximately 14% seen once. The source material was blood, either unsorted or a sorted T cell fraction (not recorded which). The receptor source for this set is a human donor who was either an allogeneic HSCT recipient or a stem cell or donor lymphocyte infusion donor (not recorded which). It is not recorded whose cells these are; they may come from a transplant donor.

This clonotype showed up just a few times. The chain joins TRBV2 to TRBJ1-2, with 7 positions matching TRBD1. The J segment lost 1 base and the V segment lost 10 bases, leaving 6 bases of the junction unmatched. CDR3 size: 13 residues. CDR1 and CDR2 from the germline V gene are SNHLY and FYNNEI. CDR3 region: CAKGTEINYGYTF. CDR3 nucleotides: TGTGCCAAGGGGACAGAGATTAACTATGGCTACACCTTC. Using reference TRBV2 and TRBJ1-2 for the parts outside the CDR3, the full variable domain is EPEVTQTPSHQVTQMGQEVILRCVPISNHLYFYWYRQILGQKVEFLVSFYNNEISEKSEIFDDQFSVERPDGSNFTLKIRSTKLEDSAMYFCAKGTEINYGYTFGSGTRLTVV.

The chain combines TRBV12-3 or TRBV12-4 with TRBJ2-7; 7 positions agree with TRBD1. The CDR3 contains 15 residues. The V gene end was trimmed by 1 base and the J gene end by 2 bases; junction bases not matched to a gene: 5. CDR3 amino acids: CASSLGPDRTYEQYF. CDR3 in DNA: TGTGCCAGCAGTTTAGGTCCGGACAGGACCTACGAGCAGTACTTC.

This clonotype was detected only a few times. The CDR3 here is CASRVSWGTNEKLFF. The CDR3 nucleotides are TGTGCCAGCAGAGTCTCCTGGGGGACTAATGAAAAACTGTTTTTT. V and J are TRBV6-1 and TRBJ1-4; D is possibly TRBD1 (5 bases). Trimming left V 6 bases short and J 2 bases short, with 13 bases between. This CDR3 region has 15 residues. The germline CDR1 and CDR2 sequences are MNHNS and SASEGT.

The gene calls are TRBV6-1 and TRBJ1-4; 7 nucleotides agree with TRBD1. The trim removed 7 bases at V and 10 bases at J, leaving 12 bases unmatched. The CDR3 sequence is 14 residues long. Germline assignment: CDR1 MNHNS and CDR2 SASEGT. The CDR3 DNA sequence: TGTGCCAGCACCCCCCCAGGGGGGAAGTTAAAACTGTTTTTT. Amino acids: CASTPPGGKLKLFF.

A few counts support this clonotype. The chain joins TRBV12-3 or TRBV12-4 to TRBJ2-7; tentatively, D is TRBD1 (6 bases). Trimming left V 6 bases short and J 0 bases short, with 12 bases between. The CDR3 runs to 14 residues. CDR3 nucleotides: TGTGCCAGCAGCTCGGACAGCAGCTCCTACGAGCAGTACTTC. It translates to CASSSDSSSYEQYF.

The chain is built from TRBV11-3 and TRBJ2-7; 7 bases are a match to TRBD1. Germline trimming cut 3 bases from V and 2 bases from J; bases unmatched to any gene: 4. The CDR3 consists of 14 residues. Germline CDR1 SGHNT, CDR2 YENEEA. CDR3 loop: CASSLGDSTYEQYF. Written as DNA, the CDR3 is TGTGCCAGCAGCTTGGGGGACAGCACCTACGAGCAGTACTTC. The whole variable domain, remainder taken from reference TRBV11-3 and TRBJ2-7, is EAGVVQSPRYKIIEKKQPVAFWCNPISGHNTLYWYLQNLGQGPELLIRYENEEAVDDSQLPKDRFSAERLKGVDSTLKIQPAELGDSAVYLCASSLGDSTYEQYFGPGTRLTVT.

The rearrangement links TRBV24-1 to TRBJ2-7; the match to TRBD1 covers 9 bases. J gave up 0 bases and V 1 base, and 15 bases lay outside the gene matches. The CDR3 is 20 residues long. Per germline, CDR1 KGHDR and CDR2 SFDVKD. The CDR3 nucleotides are TGTGCCACCAGTGATTTAGGGAGTCTTCTCGGACAGGGGAGCTCCTACGAGCAGTACTTC. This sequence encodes CATSDLGSLLGQGSSYEQYF.

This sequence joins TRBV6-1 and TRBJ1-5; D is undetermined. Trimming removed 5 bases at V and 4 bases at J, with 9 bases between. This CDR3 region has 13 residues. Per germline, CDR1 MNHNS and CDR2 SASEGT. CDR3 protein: CASSRGMNQPQHF. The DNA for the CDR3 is TGTGCCAGCAGTCGTGGGATGAATCAGCCCCAGCATTTT.

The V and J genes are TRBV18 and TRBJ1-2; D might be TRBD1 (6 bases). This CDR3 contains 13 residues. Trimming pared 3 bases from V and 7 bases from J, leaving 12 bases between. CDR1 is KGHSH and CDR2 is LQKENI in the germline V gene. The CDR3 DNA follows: TGTGCCAGCTCACCGGACAGACAGGCTGGCTACACCTTC. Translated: CASSPDRQAGYTF.

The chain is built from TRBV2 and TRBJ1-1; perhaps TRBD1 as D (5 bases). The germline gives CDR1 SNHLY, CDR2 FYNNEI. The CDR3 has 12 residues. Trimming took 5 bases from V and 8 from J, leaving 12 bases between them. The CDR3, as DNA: TGTGCCAGCAGTTGGGACGTTCGCGAAGCTTTCTTT. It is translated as CASSWDVREAFF.

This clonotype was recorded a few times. CDR3 amino acids: CAAKDIRNTEAFF. The CDR3 DNA is TGTGCCGCCAAGGACATTAGGAACACTGAAGCTTTCTTT. The chain has TRBV10-3 and TRBJ1-1; D perhaps matches TRBD1 (5 bases). Trimming cost V 11 bases and J 1 base, with 14 bases left between them. This CDR3 is built from 13 residues. Germline-derived CDR1 and CDR2 are ENHRY and SYGVKD.

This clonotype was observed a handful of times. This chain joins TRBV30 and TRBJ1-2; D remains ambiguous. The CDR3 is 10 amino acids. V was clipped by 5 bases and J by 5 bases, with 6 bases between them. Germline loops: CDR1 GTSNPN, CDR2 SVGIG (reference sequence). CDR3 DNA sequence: TGTGCCTGGGGGCTATATGGCTACACCTTC. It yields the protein CAWGLYGYTF.

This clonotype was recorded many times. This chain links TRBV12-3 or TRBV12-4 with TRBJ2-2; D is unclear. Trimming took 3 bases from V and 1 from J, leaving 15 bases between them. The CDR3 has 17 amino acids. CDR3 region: CASSFSFPPRNTGELFF. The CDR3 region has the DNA TGTGCCAGCAGTTTTAGTTTCCCCCCCAGGAACACCGGGGAGCTGTTTTTT.

The DNA for the CDR3 is TGTGCCAGCAGCCTCGGACTAGCGGGGGCCTCCTACAATGAGCAGTTCTTC. Protein sequence: CASSLGLAGASYNEQFF. The chain couples TRBV7-9 to TRBJ2-1; 13 bases map to TRBD2. The CDR3 is made up of 17 amino acids. Looked up from germline, CDR1 is SEHNR and CDR2 is FQNEAQ (reference sequence). V lost 5 bases, J lost 0 bases, and 4 bases stayed unmatched.

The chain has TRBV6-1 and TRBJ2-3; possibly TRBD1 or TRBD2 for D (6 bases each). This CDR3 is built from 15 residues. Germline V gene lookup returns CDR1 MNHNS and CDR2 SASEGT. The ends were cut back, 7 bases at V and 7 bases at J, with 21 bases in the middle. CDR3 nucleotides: TGTGCCAGCACCCAAAGGGGGGATCAGGGGAATACGCAGTATTTT. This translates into CASTQRGDQGNTQYF.

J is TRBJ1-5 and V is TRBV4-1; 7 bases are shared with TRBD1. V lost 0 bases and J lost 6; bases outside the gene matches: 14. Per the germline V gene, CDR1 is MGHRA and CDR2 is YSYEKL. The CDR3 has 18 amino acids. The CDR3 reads CASSQEVGGRGNVQPQHF. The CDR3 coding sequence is TGCGCCAGCAGCCAAGAAGTTGGCGGCAGGGGGAATGTTCAGCCCCAGCATTTT.

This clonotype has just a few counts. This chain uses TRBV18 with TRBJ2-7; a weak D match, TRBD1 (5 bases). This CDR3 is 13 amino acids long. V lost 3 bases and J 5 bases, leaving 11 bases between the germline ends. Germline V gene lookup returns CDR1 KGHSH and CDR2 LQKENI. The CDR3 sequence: CASSPGPGDEQYF. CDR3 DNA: TGTGCCAGCTCACCGGGGCCCGGAGACGAGCAGTACTTC.

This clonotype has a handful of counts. The CDR3 is CASSYSLQGVYGYTF. For the CDR3, the DNA is TGTGCCAGCAGTTACTCCCTACAGGGGGTCTATGGCTACACCTTC. This chain joins TRBV6-5 and TRBJ1-2; TRBD1 aligns across 8 bases. The V gene end was trimmed by 0 bases and the J gene end by 4 bases; junction bases not matched to a gene: 4. This CDR3 is 15 amino acids long. Per the germline V gene, CDR1 is MNHEY and CDR2 is SVGAGI.

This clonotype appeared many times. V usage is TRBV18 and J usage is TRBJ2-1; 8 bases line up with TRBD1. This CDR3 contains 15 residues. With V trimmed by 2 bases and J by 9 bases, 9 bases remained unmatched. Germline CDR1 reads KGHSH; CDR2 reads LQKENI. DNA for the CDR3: TGTGCCAGCTCACCAATTCAGGGGGCTTGGGTTGAGCAGTTCTTC. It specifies CASSPIQGAWVEQFF.

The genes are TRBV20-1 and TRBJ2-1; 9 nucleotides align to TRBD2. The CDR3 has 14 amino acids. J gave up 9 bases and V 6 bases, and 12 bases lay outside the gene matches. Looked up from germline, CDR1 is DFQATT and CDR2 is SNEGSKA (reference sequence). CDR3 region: CSASGERGVGEQFF. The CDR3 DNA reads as TGCAGTGCGTCCGGGGAGCGGGGGGTTGGTGAGCAGTTCTTC.

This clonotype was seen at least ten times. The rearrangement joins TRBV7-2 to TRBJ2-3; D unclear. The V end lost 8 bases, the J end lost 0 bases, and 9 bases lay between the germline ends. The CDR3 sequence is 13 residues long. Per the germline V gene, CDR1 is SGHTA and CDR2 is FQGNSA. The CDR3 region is CASSTPSTDTQYF. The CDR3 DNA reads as TGTGCCAGCTCCACGCCCAGCACAGATACGCAGTATTTT.